These 27 T cell receptor beta chains came from one sample sequenced in a study of blood T cell repertoires in COVID-19. Generated by immunoSEQ multiplex PCR, the TCRdb table keeps only in-frame clones and is missing some. The profile covers roughly 90,000 clones, with 75% to 90% appearing a single time and about a tenth taken by the ten largest. Sequenced input: peripheral blood. Every receptor here comes from a woman in her seventies with acute or convalescent COVID-19.

This clone is termed medium-sized. The chain has TRBV9 and TRBJ2-1; TRBD2 is a possible D gene (5 bases). This CDR3 comprises 12 residues. Germline V CDR1 and CDR2: SGDLS, YYNGEE. V lost 3 bases, J lost 7 bases, and 8 bases lay in between. The CDR3 sequence: CASSARTNEQFF. The CDR3 DNA is TGTGCCAGCAGCGCCAGGACTAATGAGCAGTTCTTC.

This clone has only a few counts. This chain links TRBV28 with TRBJ1-2; 12 nucleotides line up with TRBD1. The CDR3 length is 16 residues. J gave up 4 bases and V 2 bases, and 5 bases lay outside the gene matches. Germline CDR1 reads MDHEN; CDR2 reads SYDVKM. This CDR3 is CASSLGTGGFGYGYTF. The CDR3 region has the DNA TGTGCCAGCAGTTTAGGGACAGGGGGCTTTGGCTATGGCTACACCTTC.

The genes are TRBV5-1 and TRBJ1-2, with unresolved D. The CDR3 contains 14 residues. CDR1 is SGHRS, CDR2 YFSETQ, per germline. The V gene lost 0 bases and the J gene lost 6 bases, with 12 bases spanning the gap. This CDR3 is CASSLGAGLDGYTF. As DNA, the CDR3 is TGCGCCAGCAGCTTGGGTGCGGGGTTGGATGGCTACACCTTC.

This clone rates as medium-sized. This rearrangement joins TRBV5-5 to TRBJ1-1; 8 positions match TRBD1. J lost 6 bases, V lost 1 base, and 8 bases had no gene match. Germline V gene sequence: CDR1 SGHKS, CDR2 YYEKEE (reference sequence). This CDR3 is built from 15 residues. This CDR3 reads CASSLRPGGYSEAFF. The CDR3 coding sequence is TGTGCCAGCAGCTTGCGCCCAGGGGGCTATTCTGAAGCTTTCTTT.

The chain is built from TRBV29-1 and TRBJ2-7; a weak D match, TRBD2 (6 bases). Between the trimmed V and J ends, which lost 4 bases and 2 bases, there was a span of 15 bases. Germline CDR1 reads SQVTM; CDR2 reads ANQGSEA. The CDR3 extends over 14 amino acids. The CDR3 reads CSVAPGGSAYEQYF. CDR3 DNA: TGCAGCGTTGCCCCCGGAGGGTCGGCCTACGAGCAGTACTTC.

DNA of the CDR3: TGTGCCAGCAGTTACGGGGGCCAGCGTCACACTGAAGCTTTCTTT. Translated: CASSYGGQRHTEAFF. This chain joins TRBV6-5 and TRBJ1-1; maybe TRBD1 (6 bases). The V gene lost 2 bases and the J gene lost 3 bases, with 13 bases spanning the gap. Per germline, CDR1 MNHEY and CDR2 SVGAGI. The length of the CDR3 is 15 residues.

V and J are TRBV11-2 and TRBJ1-3; 9 nucleotides match TRBD1. Losses at the gene ends were 4 bases for V and 4 bases for J; bases not matched to a gene: 8. The germline CDR1 and CDR2 sequences are SGHAT and FQNNGV. This CDR3 has 16 amino acids. This CDR3 is CASSSNRGQAGNTIYF. CDR3 nucleotides: TGTGCCAGCAGCTCCAACAGGGGGCAGGCGGGAAACACCATATATTTT.

The chain has TRBV28 and TRBJ2-1, with 9 bases matching TRBD1. With 4 bases clipped from V and 0 bases from J, the junction kept 16 bases outside the gene matches. This CDR3 is built from 20 residues. CDR1 is MDHEN and CDR2 is SYDVKM in the germline V gene. The CDR3 sequence: CASSWLVGTGSLGSYNEQFF. Here the CDR3 DNA reads TGTGCCAGCAGTTGGTTGGTGGGGACAGGGTCCCTCGGCTCCTACAATGAGCAGTTCTTC.

V usage is TRBV5-1 and J usage is TRBJ2-2, with a weak D call TRBD1 (6 bases). The V and J ends lost 1 base and 8 bases respectively, with 15 bases between them. The CDR3 covers 15 residues. Germline V gene lookup returns CDR1 SGHRS and CDR2 YFSETQ. This CDR3 reads CASSLSGQGIGELFF. CDR3 in DNA: TGCGCCAGCAGCTTGTCGGGGCAGGGGATAGGGGAGCTGTTTTTT. The whole variable domain, remainder taken from reference TRBV5-1 and TRBJ2-2, is KAGVTQTPRYLIKTRGQQVTLSCSPISGHRSVSWYQQTPGQGLQFLFEYFSETQRNKGNFPGRFSGRQFSNSRSEMNVSTLELGDSALYLCASSLSGQGIGELFFGEGSRLTVL.

The chain uses TRBV5-6 and TRBJ2-3; 11 nucleotides match TRBD1. V was clipped by 5 bases and J by 8 bases; unmatched bases: 10. The CDR3 sequence is 15 residues long. Germline assignment: CDR1 SGHDT and CDR2 YYEEEE. CDR3 sequence (DNA): TGTGCCAGCAGTTTACCCGGGACAGGGGGATTTACGCAGTATTTT. Its protein product is CASSLPGTGGFTQYF.

V usage is TRBV10-3 and J usage is TRBJ1-1; TRBD1 aligns across 8 bases. The CDR3 spans 20 residues. The V gene's germline CDR1 is ENHRY and CDR2 SYGVKD. Trimming cost V 2 bases and J 1 base; bases outside gene matches: 18. The DNA for the CDR3 is TGTGCCATCAGTGAGGGAAGTTTTTTAGGACAGGGTGTTCGGAACACTGAAGCTTTCTTT. Residues: CAISEGSFLGQGVRNTEAFF.

V gene TRBV5-1 combines with J gene TRBJ1-1, with 8 bases lining up with TRBD1. V gave up 2 bases and J gave up 4 bases; unmatched junction bases: 10. Germline CDR1 reads SGHRS; CDR2 reads YFSETQ. The CDR3 runs 16 residues. CDR3 in amino acids: CASSFPELTGVTEAFF. DNA for the CDR3: TGCGCCAGCAGCTTTCCAGAATTGACAGGGGTCACTGAAGCTTTCTTT.

There are a few counts of this clone. V gene TRBV5-4 combines with J gene TRBJ1-1; D remains ambiguous. This CDR3 has 14 residues. Trimming took off 1 base at V and 2 bases at J, with 9 bases between the two ends. The germline CDR1 and CDR2 sequences are SGHNT and YYREEE (reference sequence). The CDR3 region is CASSLSHSNTEAFF. As DNA, the CDR3 is TGTGCCAGCAGCTTGTCGCACAGCAACACTGAAGCTTTCTTT.

This chain links TRBV7-2 with TRBJ2-1, with TRBD1 matching over 12 bases. The CDR3 sequence is 14 residues long. V gave up 6 bases and J gave up 10 bases; unmatched junction bases: 7. Germline V gene sequence: CDR1 SGHTA, CDR2 FQGNSA. The CDR3 bases are TGTGCCAGCAGGCCGGGACAGGGGGCTAGAGAGCAGTTCTTC. It is translated as CASRPGQGAREQFF.

Note on this clone: This sample includes further DNA sequences coding for the same CDR3. The chain combines TRBV9 with TRBJ2-1, with 9 nucleotides matching TRBD2. This CDR3 region has 13 residues. From germline, CDR1 is SGDLS and CDR2 YYNGEE. V trimming: 5 bases; J trimming: 6 bases; junction bases outside the gene matches: 3. CDR3 sequence: CASSGTSRNEQFF. CDR3 DNA: TGTGCCAGCAGTGGGACTAGCCGCAATGAGCAGTTCTTC.

The chain links TRBV5-1 to TRBJ1-2; 12 nucleotides line up with TRBD1. The CDR3 has 16 amino acids. The trim removed 4 bases at V and 4 bases at J, leaving 8 bases unmatched. Germline values: CDR1 SGHRS, CDR2 YFSETQ. The CDR3 loop is CASSPGTGGRGYGYTF. The CDR3 DNA follows: TGCGCCAGCAGCCCCGGGACAGGGGGCAGAGGCTATGGCTACACCTTC.

This sequence joins TRBV3-1 (or the pseudogene TRBV3-2) and TRBJ2-1, with TRBD2 matching 14 bases. J lost 6 bases, V lost 4 bases, and 2 bases had no gene match. Germline CDR1 LGHDT, CDR2 YNNKEL (reference sequence). The CDR3 totals 15 residues. The CDR3 DNA sequence: TGTGCCAGCAGCCTCGGGACTAGCGGGGGCAATGAGCAGTTCTTC. This sequence encodes CASSLGTSGGNEQFF.

The V and J genes are TRBV29-1 and TRBJ2-7, with 9 positions matching TRBD1. Germline V CDR1 and CDR2: SQVTM, ANQGSEA. This CDR3 spans 12 amino acids. V was pared by 7 bases and J by 2 bases, with 3 bases of the junction left unmatched. This CDR3 is CSAGQGTYEQYF. CDR3 DNA sequence: TGCAGCGCGGGACAGGGAACCTACGAGCAGTACTTC.

This clone was recorded once. The V and J genes are TRBV6-1 and TRBJ2-5; 10 bases align to TRBD1. Trimming at V came to 0 bases and at J to 7 bases, leaving 5 bases not matched to a gene. This CDR3 contains 15 residues. CDR1 is MNHNS, CDR2 SASEGT, per germline. This CDR3 reads CASSEAGTGVGTQYF. Written as DNA, the CDR3 is TGTGCCAGCAGTGAAGCCGGGACAGGGGTGGGGACCCAGTACTTC.

The rearrangement joins TRBV28 to TRBJ1-2; D may be TRBD1 (6 bases). The CDR3 has 16 residues. Trimming took 5 bases from V and 0 from J, leaving 16 bases between them. Germline CDR1 reads MDHEN; CDR2 reads SYDVKM. CDR3 protein: CASSLKPGQPNYGYTF. DNA for the CDR3: TGTGCCAGCAGTCTCAAACCGGGACAACCTAACTATGGCTACACCTTC.

The chain is built from TRBV7-8 and TRBJ2-5; 8 nucleotides agree with TRBD2. The ends lost 1 base at V and 7 bases at J; junction bases unmatched: 14. CDR3 length: 17 amino acids. Germline V gene sequence: CDR1 SGHVS, CDR2 FQNEAQ. The CDR3 DNA follows: TGTGCCAGCAGCTTAGGCACTAGCGGAGGGGGGTTGGGGACCCAGTACTTC. Translated, it gives CASSLGTSGGGLGTQYF.

The chain recombines TRBV4-2 with TRBJ2-6; TRBD2 matches at 8 bases. V lost 2 bases and J lost 3; bases outside the gene matches: 15. Germline CDR1 and CDR2: LGHNA and YNFKEQ. The CDR3 is 20 amino acids. DNA of the CDR3: TGTGCCAGCAGCCAATCCCCTGTGGGCAGCGGGGGCTTTGGGGCCAACGTCCTGACTTTC. Its protein product is CASSQSPVGSGGFGANVLTF.

The rearrangement uses TRBV9 and TRBJ2-1, with TRBD2 matching 11 bases. In germline, CDR1 is SGDLS, CDR2 YYNGEE. The V segment lost 2 bases and the J segment 3 bases; nucleotides outside the gene matches: 1. The CDR3 runs to 15 residues. The CDR3 DNA follows: TGTGCCAGCAGCGTTAGCGGGGGGGGCTACAATGAGCAGTTCTTC. It is translated as CASSVSGGGYNEQFF.

V usage is TRBV4-1 and J usage is TRBJ2-1; 14 bases match TRBD2. This CDR3 spans 18 amino acids. J gave up 8 bases and V 1 base, and 10 bases lay outside the gene matches. Per germline, CDR1 MGHRA and CDR2 YSYEKL. The CDR3 region has the DNA TGCGCCAGCAGCCAAGGGGGACTAGCGGGAGTTTTGATGGATGAGCAGTTCTTC. Translating it yields CASSQGGLAGVLMDEQFF.

V gene TRBV28 combines with J gene TRBJ1-4, with 7 bases matching TRBD1. J was trimmed by 4 bases and V by 6 bases; bases with no gene match: 5. Germline loops: CDR1 MDHEN, CDR2 SYDVKM. This CDR3 has 14 residues. CDR3: CASSTGVVNEKLFF. In DNA form, the CDR3 reads TGTGCCAGCAGCACAGGGGTCGTTAATGAAAAACTGTTTTTT.

Only one count was recorded for this clone. The chain uses TRBV7-2 and TRBJ2-7; tentative D call: TRBD1 (6 bases). V lost 4 bases, J lost 6 bases, and 10 bases lay in between. The length of the CDR3 is 12 residues. Per the germline V gene, CDR1 is SGHTA and CDR2 is FQGNSA. The CDR3 loop is CASSSQGSEQYF. The CDR3, as DNA: TGTGCCAGCAGCTCACAGGGAAGCGAGCAGTACTTC.

The V call is TRBV11-2, the J call TRBJ2-1; TRBD2 aligns across 9 bases. The germline V gene encodes CDR1 SGHAT and CDR2 FQNNGV. V lost 5 bases to trimming and J lost 4 bases; unmatched junction nucleotides: 18. CDR3 length equals 19 residues. This chain's CDR3 is CASSPRSGGTGARYNEQFF. CDR3 coding DNA: TGTGCCAGCAGCCCGCGCAGCGGGGGGACCGGGGCTAGGTACAATGAGCAGTTCTTC.